Listed here are 18 T cell receptor beta chains from one sample, sequenced in a study of cytotoxic CD8 clonotypes in ibrutinib-treated CLL. The method was immunoSEQ multiplex PCR; TCRdb's version includes in-frame clones alone and lacks a portion of them. The data hold about 300,000 clones, with roughly three quarters observed a single time. The material was PBMCs, obtained at disease progression, from a patient treated with ibrutinib. Source of these receptors: a human donor with chronic lymphocytic leukemia.

As concerns this clone: This sample includes further DNA sequences coding for the same CDR3. The rearrangement links TRBV7-9 to TRBJ2-7; 9 bases are shared with TRBD2. The CDR3 sequence is 13 residues long. V lost 6 bases to trimming and J lost 0 bases; unmatched junction nucleotides: 0. Per the germline V gene, CDR1 is SEHNR and CDR2 is FQNEAQ (reference sequence). The CDR3 DNA reads as TGTGCCAGCAGTAGCGGGGGCTCCTACGAGCAGTACTTC. Protein sequence: CASSSGGSYEQYF.

V usage is TRBV5-1 and J usage is TRBJ1-5; 7 bases match TRBD1. The CDR3 runs 15 residues. Germline CDR1 and CDR2: SGHRS and YFSETQ. Trimming took 4 bases from V and 4 from J; bases not matched to a gene: 8. CDR3 amino acids: CASSPEDRFNQPQHF. CDR3 in DNA: TGCGCCAGCAGCCCGGAGGACAGGTTTAATCAGCCCCAGCATTTT.

The rearrangement uses TRBV11-3 and TRBJ2-1; TRBD2 is a possible D gene (5 bases). The CDR3 totals 15 residues. Trimming removed 1 base from V and 4 bases from J, with 11 bases in between. In germline, CDR1 is SGHNT, CDR2 YENEEA. The CDR3: CASSLVYGVYNEQFF. CDR3 sequence (DNA): TGTGCCAGCAGCTTAGTTTACGGGGTGTACAATGAGCAGTTCTTC.

This chain connects TRBV7-9 to TRBJ1-1; D call uncertain. CDR1 and CDR2 (germline): SEHNR, FQNEAQ (reference sequence). V lost 0 bases and J lost 6, with 8 bases in between. The CDR3 has 13 amino acids. The CDR3 is CASSLAVGAEAFF. CDR3 bases: TGTGCCAGCAGCTTAGCGGTTGGGGCTGAAGCTTTCTTT.

This chain joins TRBV7-9 and TRBJ1-4; D is possibly TRBD1 (5 bases). Trimming pared 2 bases from V and 0 bases from J, leaving 7 bases between. There are 15 residues in the CDR3. The germline V gene encodes CDR1 SEHNR and CDR2 FQNEAQ (reference sequence). The CDR3 loop reads CASSLSGSTNEKLFF. The CDR3 region has the DNA TGTGCCAGCAGCTTATCAGGGTCAACTAATGAAAAACTGTTTTTT.

This chain links TRBV5-4 with TRBJ2-1; 12 bases match TRBD1. The CDR3 totals 13 residues. Germline V CDR1 and CDR2: SGHNT, YYREEE (reference sequence). Trimming took 9 bases from V and 10 from J; bases not matched to a gene: 8. The CDR3: CATRGQGAWEQFF. In nucleotides, the CDR3 is TGTGCCACCCGGGGACAGGGGGCTTGGGAGCAGTTCTTC.

The rearrangement joins TRBV12-5 to TRBJ2-7; 16 bases line up with TRBD2. Germline assignment: CDR1 LGHNT and CDR2 FRNRAP. V shed 5 bases, J shed 3 bases, and the junction held 13 bases outside the gene matches. CDR3 length: 19 amino acids. The CDR3: CASGHIRPGLAGGDYEQYF. The DNA for the CDR3 is TGTGCTAGTGGTCATATCCGCCCGGGACTAGCGGGAGGGGACTACGAGCAGTACTTC.

The CDR3 loop reads CASSSQRGYNQPQHF. The DNA of the CDR3 is TGTGCCAGCAGTTCCCAAAGGGGTTACAATCAGCCCCAGCATTTT. The chain has TRBV7-8 and TRBJ1-5, with D perhaps TRBD1 (5 bases). This CDR3 is built from 15 residues. Between the trimmed V and J ends, which lost 6 bases and 3 bases, there was a span of 15 bases. Germline-derived CDR1 and CDR2 are SGHVS and FQNEAQ.

A word on this clone: The germline gene is not matched at one end of the junction; a read error may be the cause. CDR3 residues: CASSVEGGYSHNEQFF. Written as DNA, the CDR3 is TGTGCCAGCAGCGTGGAGGGGGGGTACTCCCACAATGAGCAGTTCTTC. J is TRBJ2-1 and V is TRBV9, with D perhaps TRBD2 (7 bases). Germline-derived CDR1 and CDR2 are SGDLS and YYNGEE. The CDR3 length is 16 residues.

The genes are TRBV2 and TRBJ2-7; 9 bases are shared with TRBD2. J lost 5 bases, V lost 7 bases, and 12 bases had no gene match. Germline V gene data show CDR1 as SNHLY and CDR2 as FYNNEI. This CDR3 is built from 15 residues. In nucleotides, the CDR3 is TGTGCCAGCACGCGCACCGGGACTAGCATCGACGAGCAGTACTTC. It translates to CASTRTGTSIDEQYF.

As concerns this clone: Relative to the germline gene, one junction end is altered; a read error may explain this. The chain is built from TRBV4-1 and TRBJ1-5, with 7 bases fitting TRBD1. The germline V gene encodes CDR1 MGHRA and CDR2 YSYEKL. This CDR3 region has 14 residues. This CDR3 reads CASSQEGARGPQHF. The CDR3, as DNA: TGCGCCAGCAGTCAAGAGGGGGCGAGGGGGCCCCAGCATTTT.

The chain combines TRBV29-1 with TRBJ1-5; D is unclear. V lost 3 bases and J lost 3, with 9 bases in between. The germline V gene encodes CDR1 SQVTM and CDR2 ANQGSEA. The CDR3 extends over 13 amino acids. CDR3 bases: TGCAGCGTTGAGTCTGGGATCAATCAGCCCCAGCATTTT. It yields the protein CSVESGINQPQHF.

The V gene is TRBV28, the J gene TRBJ1-2, with no clear D. Trimming left V 3 bases short and J 4 bases short, with 12 bases between. The CDR3 is made up of 14 amino acids. The germline CDR1 and CDR2 sequences are MDHEN and SYDVKM. Here the CDR3 reads CASSFRRTTYGYTF. CDR3 DNA: TGTGCCAGCAGTTTCCGTCGGACGACCTATGGCTACACCTTC.

Comments on this clone: A read error may account for a junction end that differs from germline. This chain connects TRBV10-3 to TRBJ2-1; D perhaps matches TRBD2 (5 bases). CDR1 is ENHRY, CDR2 SYGVKD, per germline. The CDR3 totals 15 residues. The CDR3 bases are TGTGCCAGCAGTTGGTCGGGGTTATCCTACAATGAGCAGTTCTTC. Translated, it gives CASSWSGLSYNEQFF.

The chain uses TRBV28 and TRBJ1-1; 7 nucleotides line up with TRBD1. Losses at the gene ends were 6 bases for V and 0 bases for J; bases not matched to a gene: 4. CDR3 length: 14 amino acids. The germline CDR1 and CDR2 sequences are MDHEN and SYDVKM. CDR3 region: CASSFDRVNTEAFF. CDR3 DNA sequence: TGTGCCAGCAGCTTCGACAGGGTGAACACTGAAGCTTTCTTT.

This clone showed up just once. The rearrangement links TRBV2 to TRBJ2-1, with D perhaps TRBD2 (6 bases). From germline, CDR1 is SNHLY and CDR2 FYNNEI. Trimming cost V 8 bases and J 1 base, with 12 bases left between them. The CDR3 length is 14 residues. The CDR3 DNA reads TGTGCCAGCTCCACTAGCCGGTCCTACAATGAGCAGTTCTTC. It is translated as CASSTSRSYNEQFF.

The rearrangement uses TRBV18 and TRBJ1-4; TRBD1 agrees at 8 bases. J gave up 8 bases and V 3 bases, and 8 bases lay outside the gene matches. Per the germline V gene, CDR1 is KGHSH and CDR2 is LQKENI. The CDR3 length is 15 residues. CDR3 sequence reads: CASSPRQGLGEKLFF. CDR3 sequence (DNA): TGTGCCAGCTCACCCCGACAGGGGCTAGGGGAAAAACTGTTTTTT. The whole variable domain, remainder taken from reference TRBV18 and TRBJ1-4, is NAGVMQNPRHLVRRRGQEARLRCSPMKGHSHVYWYRQLPEEGLKFMVYLQKENIIDESGMPKERFSAEFPKEGPSILRIQQVVRGDSAAYFCASSPRQGLGEKLFFGSGTQLSVL.

The chain couples TRBV30 to TRBJ1-5, with D maybe TRBD1 (6 bases). Germline CDR1 reads GTSNPN; CDR2 reads SVGIG (reference sequence). The CDR3 totals 20 residues. Trimming pared 0 bases from V and 3 bases from J, leaving 27 bases between. In nucleotides, the CDR3 is TGTGCCTGGAGTGTACCCCCACATACAGGGAATTGGACACACAATCAGCCCCAGCATTTT. Translation gives CAWSVPPHTGNWTHNQPQHF.